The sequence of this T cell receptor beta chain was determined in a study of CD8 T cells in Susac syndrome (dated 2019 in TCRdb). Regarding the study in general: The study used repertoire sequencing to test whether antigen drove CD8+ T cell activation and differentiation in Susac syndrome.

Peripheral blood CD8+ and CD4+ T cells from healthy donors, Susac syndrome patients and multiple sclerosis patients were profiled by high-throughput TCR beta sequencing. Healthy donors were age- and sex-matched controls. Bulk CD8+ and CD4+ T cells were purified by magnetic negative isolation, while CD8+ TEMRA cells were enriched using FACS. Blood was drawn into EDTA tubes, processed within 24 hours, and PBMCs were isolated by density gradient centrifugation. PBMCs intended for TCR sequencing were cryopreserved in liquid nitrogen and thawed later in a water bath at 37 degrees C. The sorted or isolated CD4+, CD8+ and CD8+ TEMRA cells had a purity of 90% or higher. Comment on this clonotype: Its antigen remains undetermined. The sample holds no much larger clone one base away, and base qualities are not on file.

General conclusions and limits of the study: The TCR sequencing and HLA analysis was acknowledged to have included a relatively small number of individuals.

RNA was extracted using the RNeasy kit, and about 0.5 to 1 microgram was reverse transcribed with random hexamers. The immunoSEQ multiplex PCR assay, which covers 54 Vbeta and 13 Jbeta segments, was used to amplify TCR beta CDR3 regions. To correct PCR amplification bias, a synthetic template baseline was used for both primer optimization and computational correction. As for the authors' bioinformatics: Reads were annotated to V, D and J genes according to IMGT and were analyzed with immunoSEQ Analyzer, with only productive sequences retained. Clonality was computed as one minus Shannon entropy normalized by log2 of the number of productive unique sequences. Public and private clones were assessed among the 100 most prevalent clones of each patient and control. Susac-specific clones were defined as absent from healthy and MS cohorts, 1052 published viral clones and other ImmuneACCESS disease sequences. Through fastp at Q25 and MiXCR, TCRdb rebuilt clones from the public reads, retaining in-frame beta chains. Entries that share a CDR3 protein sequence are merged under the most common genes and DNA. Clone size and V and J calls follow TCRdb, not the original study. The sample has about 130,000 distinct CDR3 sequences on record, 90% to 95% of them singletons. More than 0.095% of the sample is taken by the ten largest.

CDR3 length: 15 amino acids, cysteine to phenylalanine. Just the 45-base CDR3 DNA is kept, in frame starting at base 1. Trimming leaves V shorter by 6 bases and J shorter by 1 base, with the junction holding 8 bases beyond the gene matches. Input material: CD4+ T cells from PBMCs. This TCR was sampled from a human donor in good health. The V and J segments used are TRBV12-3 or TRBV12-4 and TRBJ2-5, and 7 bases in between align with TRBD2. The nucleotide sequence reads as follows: TGTGCCAGCAGACTGTCAAGACTAGCCCAAGAGACCCAGTACTTC. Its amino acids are CASRLSRLAQETQYF.